The entry below describes one TCR beta chain. This record comes from a study of blood T cell repertoires in COVID-19. Study context: Collection of acute and convalescent COVID-19 samples took place in the United States, Italy and Spain. T cells, B-cell-depleted T cells, or PBMCs provided the cDNA or gDNA that served as material.

The trim removed 6 bases at V and 1 base at J, leaving 23 bases unmatched. This CDR3 region has 20 residues. CDR1 and CDR2 (germline): LNHDA, SQIVND (reference sequence). In the original analysis: It was from reference gene primer amplification that nucleated cell counts were estimated. Assay used: immunoSEQ multiplex PCR; TCRdb lists only in-frame clones, some missing. V and J calls and clone size are those listed in that table; D and trimming were worked out from the DNA. The sample includes roughly 300,000 clones, around 80% of them seen just once. The chain links TRBV19 to TRBJ1-1, with 7 bases matching TRBD1. Sequenced material: peripheral blood. The receptor comes from a woman aged 50 to 65 with acute or convalescent COVID-19. CDR3 amino acids: CASSRDFWRQGARRNTEAFF. The CDR3 nucleotides read TGTGCCAGTAGCCGAGATTTTTGGAGACAGGGAGCTCGGAGGAACACTGAAGCTTTCTTT. The complete variable domain, with remaining parts taken from reference TRBV19 and TRBJ1-1, reads DGGITQSPKYLFRKEGQNVTLSCEQNLNHDAMYWYRQDPGQGLRLIYYSQIVNDFQKGDIAEGYSVSREKKESFPLTVTSAQKNPTAFYLCASSRDFWRQGARRNTEAFFGQGTRLTVV.